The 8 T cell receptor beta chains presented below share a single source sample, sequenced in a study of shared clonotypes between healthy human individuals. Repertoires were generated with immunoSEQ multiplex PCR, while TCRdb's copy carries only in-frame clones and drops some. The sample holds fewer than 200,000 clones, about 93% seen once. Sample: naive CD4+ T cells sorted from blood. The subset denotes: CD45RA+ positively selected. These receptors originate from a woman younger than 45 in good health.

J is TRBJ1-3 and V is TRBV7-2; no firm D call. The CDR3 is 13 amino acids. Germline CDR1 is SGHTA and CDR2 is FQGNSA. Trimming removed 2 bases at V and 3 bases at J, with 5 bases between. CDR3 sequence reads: CASSLFGGNTIYF. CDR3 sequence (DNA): TGTGCCAGCAGCTTATTTGGTGGAAACACCATATATTTT. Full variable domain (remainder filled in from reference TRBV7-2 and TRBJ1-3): GAGVSQSPSNKVTEKGKDVELRCDPISGHTALYWYRQSLGQGLEFLIYFQGNSAPDKSGLPSDRFSAERTGGSVSTLTIQRTQQEDSAVYLCASSLFGGNTIYFGEGSWLTVV.

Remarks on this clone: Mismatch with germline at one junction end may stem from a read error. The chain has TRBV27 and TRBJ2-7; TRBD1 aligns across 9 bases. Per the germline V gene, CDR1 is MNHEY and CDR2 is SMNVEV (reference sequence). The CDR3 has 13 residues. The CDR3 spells CASSSLTGTGRSF. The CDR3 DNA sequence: TGTGCCAGCAGTTCCCTGACCGGGACAGGGAGGTCATTC.

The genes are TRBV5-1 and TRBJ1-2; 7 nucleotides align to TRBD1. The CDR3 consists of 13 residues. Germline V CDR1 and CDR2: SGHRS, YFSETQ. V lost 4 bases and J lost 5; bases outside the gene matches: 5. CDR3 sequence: CASSVQGVYGYTF. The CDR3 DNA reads TGCGCCAGCAGCGTCCAGGGGGTATATGGCTACACCTTC.

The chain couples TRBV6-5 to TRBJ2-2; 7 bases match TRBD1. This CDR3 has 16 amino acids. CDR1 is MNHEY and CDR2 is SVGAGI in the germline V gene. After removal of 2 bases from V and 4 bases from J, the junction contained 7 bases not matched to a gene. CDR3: CASSYETGSGTGELFF. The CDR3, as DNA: TGTGCCAGCAGTTACGAGACAGGGTCCGGCACCGGGGAGCTGTTTTTT.

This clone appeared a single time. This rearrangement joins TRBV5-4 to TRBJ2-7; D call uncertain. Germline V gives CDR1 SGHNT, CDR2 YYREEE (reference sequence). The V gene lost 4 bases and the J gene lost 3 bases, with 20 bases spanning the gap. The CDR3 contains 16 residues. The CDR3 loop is CASSKDSSAFNYEQYF. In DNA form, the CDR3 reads TGTGCCAGCAGCAAAGACTCCTCCGCATTCAACTACGAGCAGTACTTC.

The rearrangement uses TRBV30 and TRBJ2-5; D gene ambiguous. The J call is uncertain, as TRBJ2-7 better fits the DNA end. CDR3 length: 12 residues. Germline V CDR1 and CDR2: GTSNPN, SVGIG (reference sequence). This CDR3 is CAWTGSSYEQYF. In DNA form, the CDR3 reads TGTGCCTGGACGGGCAGCTCCTACGAGCAGTACTTC.

CDR3 amino acids: CASGRGYEQYF. The CDR3 DNA follows: TGTGCCAGTGGAAGAGGCTACGAGCAGTACTTC. This chain links TRBV2 with TRBJ2-7; D is undetermined. Germline CDR1 is SNHLY and CDR2 is FYNNEI. The CDR3 runs 11 residues. V lost 9 bases to trimming and J lost 3 bases, with 9 bases between them.

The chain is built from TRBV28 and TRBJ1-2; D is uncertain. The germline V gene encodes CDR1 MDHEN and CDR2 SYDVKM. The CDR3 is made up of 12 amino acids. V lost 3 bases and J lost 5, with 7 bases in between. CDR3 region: CASSFSAYGYTF. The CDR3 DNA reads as TGTGCCAGCAGTTTTTCCGCGTATGGCTACACCTTC.